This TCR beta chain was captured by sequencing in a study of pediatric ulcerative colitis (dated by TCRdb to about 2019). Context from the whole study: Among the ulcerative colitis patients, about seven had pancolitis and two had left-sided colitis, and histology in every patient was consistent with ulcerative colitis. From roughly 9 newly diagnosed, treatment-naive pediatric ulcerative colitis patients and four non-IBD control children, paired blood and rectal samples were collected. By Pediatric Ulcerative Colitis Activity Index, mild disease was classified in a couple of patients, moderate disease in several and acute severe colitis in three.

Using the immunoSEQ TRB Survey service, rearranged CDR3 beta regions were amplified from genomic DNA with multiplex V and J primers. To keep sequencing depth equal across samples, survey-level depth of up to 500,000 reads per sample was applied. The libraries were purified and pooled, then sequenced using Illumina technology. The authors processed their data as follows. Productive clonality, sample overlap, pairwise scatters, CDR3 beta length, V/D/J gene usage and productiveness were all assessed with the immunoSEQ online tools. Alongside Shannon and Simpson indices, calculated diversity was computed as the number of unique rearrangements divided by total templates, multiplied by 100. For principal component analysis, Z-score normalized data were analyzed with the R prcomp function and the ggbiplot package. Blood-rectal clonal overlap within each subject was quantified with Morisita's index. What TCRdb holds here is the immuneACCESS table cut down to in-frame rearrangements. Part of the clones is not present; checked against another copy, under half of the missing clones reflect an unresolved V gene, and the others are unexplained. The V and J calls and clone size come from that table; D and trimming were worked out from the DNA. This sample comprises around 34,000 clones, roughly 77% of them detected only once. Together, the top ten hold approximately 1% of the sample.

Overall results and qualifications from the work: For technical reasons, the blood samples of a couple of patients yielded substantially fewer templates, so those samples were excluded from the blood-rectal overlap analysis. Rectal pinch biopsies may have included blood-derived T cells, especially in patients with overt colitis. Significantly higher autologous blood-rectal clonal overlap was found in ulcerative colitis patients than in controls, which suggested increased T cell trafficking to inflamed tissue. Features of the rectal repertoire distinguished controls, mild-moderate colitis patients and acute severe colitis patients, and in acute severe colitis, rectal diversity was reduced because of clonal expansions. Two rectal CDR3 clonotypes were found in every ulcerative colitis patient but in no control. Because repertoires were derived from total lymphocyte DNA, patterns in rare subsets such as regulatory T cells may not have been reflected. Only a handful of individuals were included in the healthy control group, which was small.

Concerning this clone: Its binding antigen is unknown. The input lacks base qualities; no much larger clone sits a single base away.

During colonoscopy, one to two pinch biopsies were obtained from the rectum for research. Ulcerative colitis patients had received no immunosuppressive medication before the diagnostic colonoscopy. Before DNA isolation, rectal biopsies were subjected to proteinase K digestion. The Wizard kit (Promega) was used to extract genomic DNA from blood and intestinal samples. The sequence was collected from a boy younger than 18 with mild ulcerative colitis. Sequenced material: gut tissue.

The DNA reads TGTGCCAGCTCCCCCGACAGGGCCAATCAGCCCCAGCATTTT. It is translated as CASSPDRANQPQHF. Rearrangement joined TRBV18 to TRBJ1-5; TRBD1 agrees with 7 junctional bases. Looking up the germline V gene yields CDR1 KGHSH and CDR2 LQKENI. The CDR3 holds 14 amino acids from the cysteine to the phenylalanine. Kept here is only the CDR3 DNA, which spans 42 bases and is read in frame from base 1. The junction shows trimming of 6 bases on V and 3 bases on J, and the gene matches do not reach 5 bases of it.